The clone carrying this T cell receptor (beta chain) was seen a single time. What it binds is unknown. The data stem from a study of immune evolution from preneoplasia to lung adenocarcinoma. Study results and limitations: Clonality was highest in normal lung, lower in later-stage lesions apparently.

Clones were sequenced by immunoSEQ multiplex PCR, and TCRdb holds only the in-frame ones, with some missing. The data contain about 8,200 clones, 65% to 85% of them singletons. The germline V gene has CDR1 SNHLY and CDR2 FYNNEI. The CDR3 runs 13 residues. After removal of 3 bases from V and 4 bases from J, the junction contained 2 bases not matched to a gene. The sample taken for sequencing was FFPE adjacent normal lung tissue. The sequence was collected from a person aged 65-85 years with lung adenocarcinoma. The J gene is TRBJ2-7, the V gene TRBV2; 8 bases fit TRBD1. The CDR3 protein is CASSDRGLYEQYF. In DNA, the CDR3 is TGTGCCAGCAGTGACAGGGGGCTATACGAGCAGTACTTC.